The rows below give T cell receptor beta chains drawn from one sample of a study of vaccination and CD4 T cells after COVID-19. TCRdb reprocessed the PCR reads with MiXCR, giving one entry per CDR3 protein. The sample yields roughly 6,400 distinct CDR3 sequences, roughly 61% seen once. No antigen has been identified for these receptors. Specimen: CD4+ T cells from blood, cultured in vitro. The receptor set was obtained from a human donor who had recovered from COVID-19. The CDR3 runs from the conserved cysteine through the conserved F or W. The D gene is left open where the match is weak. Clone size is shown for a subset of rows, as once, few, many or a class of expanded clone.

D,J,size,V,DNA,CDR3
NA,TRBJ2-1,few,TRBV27,TGTGCCAGCAGTAGAGTTGGCGGAGAGCAGTTCTTC,CASSRVGGEQFF
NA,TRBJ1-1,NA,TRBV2,TGTGCCAGCACTCAAGGGGTGAACACTGAAGCTTTCTTT,CASTQGVNTEAFF
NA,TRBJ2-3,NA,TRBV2,TGTGCCAGCAGTTTAACAGGAGTAAGGGACACAGATACGCAGTATTTT,CASSLTGVRDTDTQYF
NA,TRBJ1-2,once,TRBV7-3,TGTGCCAGCAGCCCGGGGGGGTCCTATGGCTACACCTTC,CASSPGGSYGYTF
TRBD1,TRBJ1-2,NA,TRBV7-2,TGTGCCAGCAGCTTAGTTAGGGACAGGGCATATGGCTACACCTTC,CASSLVRDRAYGYTF
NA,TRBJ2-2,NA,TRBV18,TGTGCCAGCTCAGTCGTAACAGGGTACACCGGGGAGCTGTTTTTT,CASSVVTGYTGELFF
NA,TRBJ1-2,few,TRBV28,TGTGCCAGCAGTTTAATGACGGATGGCTACACCTTC,CASSLMTDGYTF
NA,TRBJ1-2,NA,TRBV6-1,TGTGCCAGCCGAGGACAGTCAATCTATGGCTACACCTTC,CASRGQSIYGYTF
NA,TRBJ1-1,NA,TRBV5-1,TGCGCCAGCAGCTTACTAGTGACCTCGGAAGCTTTCTTT,CASSLLVTSEAFF
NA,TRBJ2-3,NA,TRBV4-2,TGTGCCAGCAGCCAAGACGGTAAGCCGTGGACAGATACGCAGTATTTT,CASSQDGKPWTDTQYF
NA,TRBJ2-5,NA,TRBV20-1,TGCAGTGCTAGAAGGGTCTTCGGGGCGGGCGCAGGTGGGACCCAGTACTTC,CSARRVFGAGAGGTQYF
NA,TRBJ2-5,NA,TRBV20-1,TGCAGTGCTAGAGATACTGCCAGGATCCAAGAGACCCAGTACTTC,CSARDTARIQETQYF
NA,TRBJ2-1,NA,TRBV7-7,TGTGCTAGCAGCCCCGCCCCAGCGAGCGCCAATGAGCAGTTCTTC,CASSPAPASANEQFF
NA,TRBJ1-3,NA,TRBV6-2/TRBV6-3,TGTGCCAGCAGCAACACCCGCTTGGGAAACACCATATATTTT,CASSNTRLGNTIYF
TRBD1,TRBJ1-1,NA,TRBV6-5,TGTGCCAGCAGTTTCACAATACCGGGACAGGGGATGAACACTGAAGCTTTCTTT,CASSFTIPGQGMNTEAFF
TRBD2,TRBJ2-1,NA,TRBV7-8,TGTGCCAGCAGCTTAGCGCGGGGGGGGTTTGTGTCAGGAGAACAGTTCTTC,CASSLARGGFVSGEQFF
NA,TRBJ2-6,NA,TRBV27,TGTGCCAGCAGTTTAGTGACGGCCAACGTCCTGACTTTC,CASSLVTANVLTF
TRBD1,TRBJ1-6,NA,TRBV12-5,TGTGCTACCGGACAGGAAGATAATTCACCCCTCCACTTT,CATGQEDNSPLHF
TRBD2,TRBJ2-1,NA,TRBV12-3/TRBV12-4,TGTGCCAGCAGATGGGGGGGTGGTGAGCAGTTCTTC,CASRWGGGEQFF
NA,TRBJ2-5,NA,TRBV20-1,TGCAGCACCGAAGTGGGGCGGCGGGAGACCCAGTACTTC,CSTEVGRRETQYF
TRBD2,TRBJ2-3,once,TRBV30,TGTGCCTGGAGTACACCGGGACTAGCGGGAGGGCTTCCAGATACGCAGTATTTT,CAWSTPGLAGGLPDTQYF
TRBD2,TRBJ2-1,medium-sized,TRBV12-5,TGTGCTAGTGCCCCAGGCCGCGGGAGGAGCCCCATGTATGAGCAGTTCTTC,CASAPGRGRSPMYEQFF
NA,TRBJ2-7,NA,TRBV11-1,TGTGCCAGCAGCTCTTCGCTATCTTATCGGCAGTACTTC,CASSSSLSYRQYF
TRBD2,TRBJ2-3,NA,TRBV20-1,TGCAGTGCTCGTCAGGCGGGGGGCACAGATACGCAGTATTTT,CSARQAGGTDTQYF
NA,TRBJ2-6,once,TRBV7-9,TGTGCCAGCAGCTTAGGCCGGTACTCTGGGGCCAACGTCCTGACTTTC,CASSLGRYSGANVLTF
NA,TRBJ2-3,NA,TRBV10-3,TGTGTCACGGCTGGGGAGGCAGATACGCAGTATTTT,CVTAGEADTQYF
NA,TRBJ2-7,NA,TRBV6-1,TGTGCCAGCATATCGGAACCCTACTCCCCCAATTCAGTCTACGAGCAGTACTTC,CASISEPYSPNSVYEQYF
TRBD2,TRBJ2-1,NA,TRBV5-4,TGTGCCAGCAGCTCCAGGCTAAGACTAGCGGGAGACAATGAGCAGTTCTTC,CASSSRLRLAGDNEQFF
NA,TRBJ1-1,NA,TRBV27,NA,CASSFGPGWDTEAFF
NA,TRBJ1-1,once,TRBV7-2,TGTGCCAGCAGCTTACGCGGGGGAAGTGGCACTGAAGCTTTCTTT,CASSLRGGSGTEAFF
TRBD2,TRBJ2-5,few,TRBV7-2,TGTGCCAGCAGCCGTGGGGGGGAGGAGACCCAGTACTTC,CASSRGGEETQYF
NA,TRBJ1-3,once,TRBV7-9,TGTGCCAGCAGCTCACGGACGGGGGGAAACACCATATATTTT,CASSSRTGGNTIYF
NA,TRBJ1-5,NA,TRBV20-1,TGCAGTGCTAGACAGGGGTGGGATCAGCCCCAGCATTTT,CSARQGWDQPQHF
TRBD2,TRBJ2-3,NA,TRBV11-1,TGTGCCAGCACGACTAGCGTTTTAACAGATACGCAGTATTTT,CASTTSVLTDTQYF